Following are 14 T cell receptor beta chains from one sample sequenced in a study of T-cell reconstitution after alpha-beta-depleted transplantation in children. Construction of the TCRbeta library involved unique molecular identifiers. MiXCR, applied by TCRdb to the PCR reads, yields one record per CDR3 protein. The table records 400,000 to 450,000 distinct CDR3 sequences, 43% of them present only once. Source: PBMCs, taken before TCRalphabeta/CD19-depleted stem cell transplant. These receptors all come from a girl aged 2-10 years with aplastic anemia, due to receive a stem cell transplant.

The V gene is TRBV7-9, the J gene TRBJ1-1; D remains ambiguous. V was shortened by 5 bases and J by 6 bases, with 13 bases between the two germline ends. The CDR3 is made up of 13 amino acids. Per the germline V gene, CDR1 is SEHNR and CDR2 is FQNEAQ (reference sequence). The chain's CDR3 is CASSPDPRSEAFF. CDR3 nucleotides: TGTGCCAGCAGCCCTGACCCGAGATCTGAAGCTTTCTTT.

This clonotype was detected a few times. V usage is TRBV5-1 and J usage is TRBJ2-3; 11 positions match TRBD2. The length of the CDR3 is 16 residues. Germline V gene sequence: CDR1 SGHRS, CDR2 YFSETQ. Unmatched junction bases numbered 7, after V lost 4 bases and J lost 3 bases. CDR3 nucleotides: TGCGCCAGCAGCACAACCGGGACTAGCGGAACAGATACGCAGTATTTT. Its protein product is CASSTTGTSGTDTQYF.

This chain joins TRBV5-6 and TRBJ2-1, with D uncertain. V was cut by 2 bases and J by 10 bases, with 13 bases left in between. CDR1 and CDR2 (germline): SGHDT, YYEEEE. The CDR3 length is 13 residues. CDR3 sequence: CASSLVVVREQFF. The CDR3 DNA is TGTGCCAGCAGCTTAGTCGTCGTCCGGGAGCAGTTCTTC.

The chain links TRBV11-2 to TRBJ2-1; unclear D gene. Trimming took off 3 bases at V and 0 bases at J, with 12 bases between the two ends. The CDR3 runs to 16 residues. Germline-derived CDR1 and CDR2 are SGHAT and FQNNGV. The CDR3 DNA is TGTGCCAGCAGCTTCTGGGCTCGGAGCTCCTACAATGAGCAGTTCTTC. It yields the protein CASSFWARSSYNEQFF.

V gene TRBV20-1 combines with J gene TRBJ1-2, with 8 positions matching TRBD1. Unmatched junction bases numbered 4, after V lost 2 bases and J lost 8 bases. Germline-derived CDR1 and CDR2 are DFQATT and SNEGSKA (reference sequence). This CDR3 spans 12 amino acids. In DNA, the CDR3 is TGCAGTGCTAGACAGGGGGCGAGGGGCTACACCTTC. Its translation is CSARQGARGYTF.

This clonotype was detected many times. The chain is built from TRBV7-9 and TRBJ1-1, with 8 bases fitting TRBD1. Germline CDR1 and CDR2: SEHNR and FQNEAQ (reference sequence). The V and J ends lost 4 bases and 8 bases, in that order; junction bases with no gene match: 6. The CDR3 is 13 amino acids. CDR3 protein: CASSSQGAREAFF. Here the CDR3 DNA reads TGTGCCAGCAGCTCGCAGGGGGCGAGGGAAGCTTTCTTT.

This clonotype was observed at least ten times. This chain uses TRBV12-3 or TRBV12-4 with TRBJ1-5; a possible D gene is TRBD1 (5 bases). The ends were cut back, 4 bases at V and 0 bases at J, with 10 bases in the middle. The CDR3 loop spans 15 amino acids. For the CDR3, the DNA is TGTGCCAGCAGTTCTTGGGGCAGTAGCAATCAGCCCCAGCATTTT. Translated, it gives CASSSWGSSNQPQHF.

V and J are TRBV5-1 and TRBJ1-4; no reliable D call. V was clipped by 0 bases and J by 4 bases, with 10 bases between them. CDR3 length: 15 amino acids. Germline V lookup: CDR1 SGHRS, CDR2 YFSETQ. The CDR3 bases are TGCGCCAGCAGCTTGGTATTGGCAGATAATGAAAAACTGTTTTTT. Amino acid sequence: CASSLVLADNEKLFF. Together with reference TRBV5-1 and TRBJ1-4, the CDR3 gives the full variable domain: KAGVTQTPRYLIKTRGQQVTLSCSPISGHRSVSWYQQTPGQGLQFLFEYFSETQRNKGNFPGRFSGRQFSNSRSEMNVSTLELGDSALYLCASSLVLADNEKLFFGSGTQLSVL.

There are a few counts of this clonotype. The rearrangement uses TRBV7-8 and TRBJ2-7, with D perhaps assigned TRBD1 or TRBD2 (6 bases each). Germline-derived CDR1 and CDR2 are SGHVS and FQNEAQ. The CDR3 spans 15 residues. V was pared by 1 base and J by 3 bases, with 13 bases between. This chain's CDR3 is CASSLVGRGGYEQYF. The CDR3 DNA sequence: TGTGCCAGCAGCTTAGTGGGCAGGGGAGGCTACGAGCAGTACTTC.

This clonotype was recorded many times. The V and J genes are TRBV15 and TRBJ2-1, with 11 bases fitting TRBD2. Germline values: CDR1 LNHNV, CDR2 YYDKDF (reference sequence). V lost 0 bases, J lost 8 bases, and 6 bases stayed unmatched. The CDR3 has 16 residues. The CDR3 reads CATSRDSGRDRYEQFF. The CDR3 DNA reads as TGTGCCACCAGCAGAGATAGCGGGAGGGATAGATATGAGCAGTTCTTC.

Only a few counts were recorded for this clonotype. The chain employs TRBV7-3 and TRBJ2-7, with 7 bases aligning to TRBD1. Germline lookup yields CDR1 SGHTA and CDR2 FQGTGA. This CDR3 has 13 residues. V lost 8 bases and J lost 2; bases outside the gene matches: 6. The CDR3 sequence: CASARDRAYEQYF. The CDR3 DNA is TGTGCCAGCGCCCGGGACAGAGCCTACGAGCAGTACTTC.

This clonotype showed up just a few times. In nucleotides, the CDR3 is TGTGCCAGCACCCGAGGGTTCTCCTACGAGCAGTACTTC. Translated, it gives CASTRGFSYEQYF. The chain has TRBV3-1 and TRBJ2-7, with D possibly TRBD2 on 5 matching bases. Trimming removed 7 bases at V and 0 bases at J, with 10 bases between. The CDR3 is 13 amino acids. CDR1 and CDR2 from the germline V gene are LGHDT and YNNKEL (reference sequence).

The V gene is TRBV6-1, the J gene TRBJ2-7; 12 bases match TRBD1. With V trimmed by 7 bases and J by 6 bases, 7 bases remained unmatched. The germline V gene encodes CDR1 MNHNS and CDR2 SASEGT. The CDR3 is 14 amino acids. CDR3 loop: CASKPGTGGLEQYF. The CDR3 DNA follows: TGTGCCAGCAAACCCGGGACAGGGGGCCTCGAGCAGTACTTC.

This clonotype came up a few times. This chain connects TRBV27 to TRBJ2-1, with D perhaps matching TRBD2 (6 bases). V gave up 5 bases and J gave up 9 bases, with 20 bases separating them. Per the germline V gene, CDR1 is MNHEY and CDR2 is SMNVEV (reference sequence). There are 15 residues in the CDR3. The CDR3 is CASSPVGGVRGEQFF. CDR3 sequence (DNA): TGTGCCAGCAGTCCCGTCGGCGGGGTTCGGGGTGAGCAGTTCTTC.